This T cell receptor (beta chain) was obtained from a study of T cells in Graves' hyperthyroidism and ophthalmopathy. Points on this clonotype: A read error may explain this, as a much larger clone is one base away.

CDR1 is SGHAT and CDR2 is FQNNGV in the germline V gene. This CDR3 is built from 19 residues. Trimming cost V 3 bases and J 2 bases; bases outside gene matches: 17. It was RNA transcripts that yielded the amplified TCR beta CDR3 regions. A first-round RT-PCR of the TCR CDR3 used the HTBI primer set. TCRdb used MiXCR to reprocess the multiplex PCR reads, holding one entry per CDR3 protein. The profile shows 300,000 to 450,000 distinct CDR3 sequences, 15% to 18% of them singletons. Clinical symptoms, serum thyroxine, TRAb, thyroid ultrasound and orbital computed tomography established diagnosis. Sequencing was done on a sample of blood. This sequence originates from a woman in her late teens or twenties with Graves' hyperthyroidism that later progressed to Graves' ophthalmopathy. The rearrangement links TRBV11-2 to TRBJ2-7; TRBD2 aligns across 9 bases. The CDR3 spells CASSFSAGGLPADTYEQYF. CDR3 DNA sequence: TGTGCCAGCAGCTTCTCGGCGGGAGGGCTCCCGGCGGATACCTACGAGCAGTACTTC.